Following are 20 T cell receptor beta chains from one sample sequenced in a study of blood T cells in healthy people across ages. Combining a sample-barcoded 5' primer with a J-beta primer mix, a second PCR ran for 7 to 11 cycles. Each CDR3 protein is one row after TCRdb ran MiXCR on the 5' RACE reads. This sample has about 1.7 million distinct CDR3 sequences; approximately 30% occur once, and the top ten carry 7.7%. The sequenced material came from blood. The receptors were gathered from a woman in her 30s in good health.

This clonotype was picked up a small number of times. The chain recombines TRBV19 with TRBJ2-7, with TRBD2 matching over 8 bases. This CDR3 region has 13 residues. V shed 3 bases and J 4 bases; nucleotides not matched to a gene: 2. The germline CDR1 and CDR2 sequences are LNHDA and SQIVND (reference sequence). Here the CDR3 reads CASSILAGYEQYF. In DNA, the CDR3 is TGTGCCAGTAGTATTTTAGCGGGATACGAGCAGTACTTC.

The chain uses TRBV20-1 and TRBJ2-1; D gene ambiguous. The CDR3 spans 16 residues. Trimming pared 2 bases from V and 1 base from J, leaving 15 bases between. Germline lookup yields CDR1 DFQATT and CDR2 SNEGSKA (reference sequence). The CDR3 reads CSARPALPHSYNEQFF. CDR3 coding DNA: TGCAGTGCTAGACCCGCTCTTCCCCATTCCTACAATGAGCAGTTCTTC.

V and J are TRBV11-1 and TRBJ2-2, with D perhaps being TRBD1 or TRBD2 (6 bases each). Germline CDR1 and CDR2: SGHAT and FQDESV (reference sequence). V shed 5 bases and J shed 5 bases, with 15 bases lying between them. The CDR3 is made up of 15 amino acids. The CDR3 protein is CASSAPGARTGELFF. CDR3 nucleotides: TGTGCCAGCAGCGCCCCGGGGGCGCGAACCGGGGAGCTGTTTTTT. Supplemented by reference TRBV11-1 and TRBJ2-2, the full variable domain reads EAEVAQSPRYKITEKSQAVAFWCDPISGHATLYWYRQILGQGPELLVQFQDESVVDDSQLPKDRFSAERLKGVDSTLKIQPAELGDSAMYLCASSAPGARTGELFFGEGSRLTVL.

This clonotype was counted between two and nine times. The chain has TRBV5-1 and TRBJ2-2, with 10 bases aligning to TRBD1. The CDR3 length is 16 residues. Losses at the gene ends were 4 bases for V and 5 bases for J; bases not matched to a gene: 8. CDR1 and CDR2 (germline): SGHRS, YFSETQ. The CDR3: CASSHPGQGTTGELFF. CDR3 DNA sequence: TGCGCCAGCAGCCATCCGGGACAGGGGACGACCGGGGAGCTGTTTTTT. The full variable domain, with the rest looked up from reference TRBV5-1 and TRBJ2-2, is KAGVTQTPRYLIKTRGQQVTLSCSPISGHRSVSWYQQTPGQGLQFLFEYFSETQRNKGNFPGRFSGRQFSNSRSEMNVSTLELGDSALYLCASSHPGQGTTGELFFGEGSRLTVL.

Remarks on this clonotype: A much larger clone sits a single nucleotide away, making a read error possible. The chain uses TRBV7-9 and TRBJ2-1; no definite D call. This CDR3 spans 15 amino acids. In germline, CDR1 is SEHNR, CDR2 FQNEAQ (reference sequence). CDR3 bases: TGTTCCAGCAGCTTGAGCATGCTTTCCTACAATGAGCAGTTCTTC. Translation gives CSSSLSMLSYNEQFF.

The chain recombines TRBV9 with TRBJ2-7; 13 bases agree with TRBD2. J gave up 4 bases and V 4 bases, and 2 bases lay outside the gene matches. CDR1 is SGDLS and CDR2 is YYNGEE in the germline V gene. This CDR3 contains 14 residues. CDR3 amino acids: CASSTLAGGYEQYF. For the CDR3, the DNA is TGTGCCAGCAGCACACTAGCGGGAGGGTACGAGCAGTACTTC.

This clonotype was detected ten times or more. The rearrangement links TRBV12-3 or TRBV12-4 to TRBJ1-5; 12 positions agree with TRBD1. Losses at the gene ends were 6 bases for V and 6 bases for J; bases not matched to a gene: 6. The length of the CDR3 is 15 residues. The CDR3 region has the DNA TGTGCCAGCAGCTCCGGGACAGGGGGCAGTCAGCCCCAGCATTTT. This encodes CASSSGTGGSQPQHF.

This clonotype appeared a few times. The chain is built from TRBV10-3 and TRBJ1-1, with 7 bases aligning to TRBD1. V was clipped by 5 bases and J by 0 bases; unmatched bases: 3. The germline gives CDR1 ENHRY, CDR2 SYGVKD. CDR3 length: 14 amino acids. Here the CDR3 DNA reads TGTGCCATCAGTCGACAGGGAATGAACACTGAAGCTTTCTTT. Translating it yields CAISRQGMNTEAFF.

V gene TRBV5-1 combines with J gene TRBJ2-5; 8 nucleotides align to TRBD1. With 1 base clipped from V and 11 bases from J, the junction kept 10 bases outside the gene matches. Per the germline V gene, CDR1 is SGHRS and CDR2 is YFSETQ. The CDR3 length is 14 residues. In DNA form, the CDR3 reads TGCGCCAGCAGCTTGAGCACAGGGGGAGGAGAGCAGTACTTC. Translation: CASSLSTGGGEQYF. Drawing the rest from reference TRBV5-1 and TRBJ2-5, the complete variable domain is KAGVTQTPRYLIKTRGQQVTLSCSPISGHRSVSWYQQTPGQGLQFLFEYFSETQRNKGNFPGRFSGRQFSNSRSEMNVSTLELGDSALYLCASSLSTGGGEQYFGPGTRLLVL.

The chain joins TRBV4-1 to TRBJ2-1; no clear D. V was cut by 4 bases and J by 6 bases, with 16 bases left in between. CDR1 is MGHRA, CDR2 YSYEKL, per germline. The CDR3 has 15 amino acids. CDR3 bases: TGCGCCAGCAGCCTCCAGTTGGGTTCATGCAATGAGCAGTTCTTC. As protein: CASSLQLGSCNEQFF.

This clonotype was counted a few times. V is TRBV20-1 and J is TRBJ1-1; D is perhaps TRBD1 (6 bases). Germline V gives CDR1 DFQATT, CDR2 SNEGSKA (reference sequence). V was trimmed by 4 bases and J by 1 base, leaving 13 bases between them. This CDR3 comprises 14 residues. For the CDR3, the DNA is TGCAGTGCTAAACCCATGACAGGGAACACTGAAGCTTTCTTT. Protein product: CSAKPMTGNTEAFF.

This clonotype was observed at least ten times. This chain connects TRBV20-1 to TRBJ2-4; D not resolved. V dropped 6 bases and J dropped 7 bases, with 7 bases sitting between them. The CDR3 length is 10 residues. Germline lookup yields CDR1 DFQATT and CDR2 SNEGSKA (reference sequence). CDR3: CSAFDNIQYF. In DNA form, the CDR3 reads TGCAGTGCCTTTGACAACATTCAGTACTTC.

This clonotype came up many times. This CDR3 is CASSSYGQGDDSPLHF. The CDR3 DNA reads TGTGCCAGCAGCTCCTACGGACAGGGTGATGATTCACCCCTCCACTTT. This chain joins TRBV7-9 and TRBJ1-6; 8 bases map to TRBD1. V was clipped by 4 bases and J by 8 bases; unmatched bases: 10. Germline V gives CDR1 SEHNR, CDR2 FQNEAQ (reference sequence). This CDR3 has 16 amino acids.

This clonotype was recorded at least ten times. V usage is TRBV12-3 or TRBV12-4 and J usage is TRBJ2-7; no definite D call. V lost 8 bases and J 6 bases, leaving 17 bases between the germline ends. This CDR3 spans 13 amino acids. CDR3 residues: CASGLGLVGEQYF. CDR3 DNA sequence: TGTGCCAGCGGCTTGGGATTGGTCGGCGAGCAGTACTTC.

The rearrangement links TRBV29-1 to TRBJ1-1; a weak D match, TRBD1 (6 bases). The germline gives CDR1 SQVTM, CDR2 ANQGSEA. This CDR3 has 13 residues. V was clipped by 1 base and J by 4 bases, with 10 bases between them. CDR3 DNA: TGCAGCGTTGAAGGTTTAGGGGGCACTGAAGCTTTCTTT. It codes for CSVEGLGGTEAFF.

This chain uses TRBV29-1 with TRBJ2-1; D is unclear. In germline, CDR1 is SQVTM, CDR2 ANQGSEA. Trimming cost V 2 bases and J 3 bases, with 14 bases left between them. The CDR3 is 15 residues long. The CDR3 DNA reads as TGCAGCGTTGAATGGTTGTGGCAGAGCTACAATGAGCAGTTCTTC. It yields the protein CSVEWLWQSYNEQFF.

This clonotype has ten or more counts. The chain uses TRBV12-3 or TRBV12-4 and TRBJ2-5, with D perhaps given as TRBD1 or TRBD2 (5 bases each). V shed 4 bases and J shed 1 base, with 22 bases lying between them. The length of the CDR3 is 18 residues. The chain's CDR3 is CASSSGWEMRGPQETQYF. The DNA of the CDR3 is TGTGCCAGCAGTTCCGGGTGGGAAATGAGGGGACCCCAAGAGACCCAGTACTTC.

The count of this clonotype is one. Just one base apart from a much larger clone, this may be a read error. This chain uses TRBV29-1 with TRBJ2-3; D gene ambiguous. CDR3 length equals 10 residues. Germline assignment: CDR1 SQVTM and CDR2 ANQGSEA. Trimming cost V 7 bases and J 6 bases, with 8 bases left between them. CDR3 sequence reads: CSAYSDTQYF. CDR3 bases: TGCAGCGCTTATTCGGATACGCAGTATTTT.

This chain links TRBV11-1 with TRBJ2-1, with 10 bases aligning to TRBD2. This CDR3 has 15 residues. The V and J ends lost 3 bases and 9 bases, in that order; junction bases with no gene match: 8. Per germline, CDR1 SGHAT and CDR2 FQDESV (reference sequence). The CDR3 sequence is CASSFAAGGQVEQFF. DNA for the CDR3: TGTGCCAGCAGCTTCGCAGCGGGAGGGCAGGTTGAGCAGTTCTTC.

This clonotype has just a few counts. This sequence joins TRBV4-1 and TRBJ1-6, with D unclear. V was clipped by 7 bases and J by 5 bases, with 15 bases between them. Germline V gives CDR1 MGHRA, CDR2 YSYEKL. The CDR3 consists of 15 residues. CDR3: CASNDDRTNNSPLHF. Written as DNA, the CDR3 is TGCGCCAGCAACGACGATCGGACCAATAATTCACCCCTCCACTTT.